The rows below give T cell receptor beta chains drawn from one sample of a study of OX40 agonist ivuxolimab in advanced cancers. Generated by immunoSEQ multiplex PCR, the TCRdb table keeps only in-frame clones and is missing some. The sample consists of 74,000 or so clones, 70% to 90% of them appearing once. The sample here was CD4+ or CD8+ T cells sorted from blood, taken in a trial of the OX40 agonist ivuxolimab. All receptors come from an adult with an advanced solid tumor such as melanoma, head and neck, liver or kidney cancer. CDR3s include the opening cysteine and the closing phenylalanine or tryptophan. Fields, in order: CDR3 DNA, CDR3 protein, CDR3 length, clone size, J gene, V gene, D gene. A D gene is named only where the DNA matches it firmly. Rows give clone size only sometimes, using once, few, many, or a class for an expanded clone.

TGTGCCAGCAGCAAAGTCCTTATGACCAGCGACGAGCAGTACTTC CASSKVLMTSDEQYF 15 few TRBJ2-7 TRBV21-1 NA
TGTGCCAGTAGTTCCCCTGGGGCGGTACGAACTGAAGCTTTCTTT CASSSPGAVRTEAFF 15 NA TRBJ1-1 TRBV19 NA
TGTGCCAGCAGCCTCGACAGAAGGGGTGAAAAACTGTTTTTT CASSLDRRGEKLFF 14 once TRBJ1-4 TRBV28 NA
TGTGCCAGCAGCCGTGCTTTGGAAGGAAACACCATATATTTT CASSRALEGNTIYF 14 NA TRBJ1-3 TRBV11-2 NA
TGTGCCAGCAGCTTAACGGTGGAGACCCAGTACTTC CASSLTVETQYF 12 NA TRBJ2-5 TRBV7-2 NA
TGTGCCAGCAGTGAAAGGGGGAACTATGGCTACACCTTC CASSERGNYGYTF 13 once TRBJ1-2 TRBV2 NA
TGTGCCAGTAGTATAGGCTCCGGGGCCTTAGGAGTTGGTGAGCAGTTCTTC CASSIGSGALGVGEQFF 17 NA TRBJ2-1 TRBV19 NA
TGTGCCAGCAGCTTAGACAGGCGTCAGCCCCAGCATTTT CASSLDRRQPQHF 13 few TRBJ1-5 TRBV7-2 NA
TGTGCCAGCTCACCCCCGAGCAGGGGGCAAACTGAAGCTTTCTTT CASSPPSRGQTEAFF 15 NA TRBJ1-1 TRBV18 TRBD1
TGTGCCAGCAGCCTCGTCGGGGCTAATGAAAAACTGTTTTTT CASSLVGANEKLFF 14 once TRBJ1-4 TRBV28 NA